These T cell receptor beta chains were read from a single sample in a study of CD8 T cells in ankylosing spondylitis. MiXCR, applied by TCRdb to the 5' RACE reads, yields one record per CDR3 protein. The table includes tens of thousands of distinct CDR3 sequences, 7.2% detected once. Sequencing was performed on blood, either unsorted or a sorted T cell fraction (not recorded which). The receptors originated from a male donor with ankylosing spondylitis or in good health (not recorded which). CDR3s include the opening cysteine and the closing phenylalanine or tryptophan. The order of the fields is J gene, D gene, clone size, V gene, CDR3 protein, CDR3 DNA. The D gene is left open where the match is weak. Expanded clones get a size class; other rows say once, few or many, or leave the size out.

TRBJ1-2 | TRBD1 | many | TRBV6-1 | CASSEGQGTRGYTF | TGTGCCAGCAGTGAAGGACAGGGAACTCGAGGCTACACCTTC
TRBJ2-3 | NA | many | TRBV20-1 | CSAPSGPTDTQYF | TGCAGTGCTCCGAGCGGGCCCACAGATACGCAGTATTTT
TRBJ2-2 | NA | many | TRBV11-2 | CASNQERGTGELFF | TGTGCCAGCAACCAGGAGAGGGGCACCGGGGAGCTGTTTTTT
TRBJ2-7 | NA | NA | TRBV7-9 | CASSSPPETEQYF | TGTGCCAGCAGCTCTCCCCCGGAAACCGAGCAGTACTTC
TRBJ1-1 | NA | NA | TRBV29-1 | CSVEALMNTEAFF | TGCAGCGTTGAGGCCCTCATGAACACTGAAGCTTTCTTT
TRBJ2-1 | TRBD2 | many | TRBV20-1 | CSATTSGRHEQFF | TGCAGTGCTACCACTAGCGGGAGGCATGAGCAGTTCTTC
TRBJ2-1 | NA | NA | TRBV4-1 | CASGGGAVNEQFF | TGCGCCAGCGGGGGGGGCGCGGTCAATGAGCAGTTCTTC
TRBJ2-7 | NA | many | TRBV28 | CASSSGIHEQYF | TGTGCCAGCAGTTCGGGGATCCACGAGCAGTACTTC
TRBJ2-4 | TRBD1 | many | TRBV6-1 | CASSAGGENIQYF | TGTGCCAGCAGTGCAGGGGGAGAGAACATTCAGTACTTC
TRBJ2-7 | NA | many | TRBV25-1 | CASSTRTTEQYF | TGTGCCAGCAGTACCCGGACTACCGAGCAGTACTTC
TRBJ2-2 | NA | many | TRBV7-3 | CASSPSPGSTGELFF | TGTGCCAGCAGCCCCTCCCCCGGGAGTACCGGGGAGCTGTTTTTT
TRBJ2-7 | TRBD2 | many | TRBV7-2 | CASSLGLAGAYEQYF | TGTGCCAGCAGCTTAGGACTAGCGGGGGCCTACGAGCAGTACTTC
TRBJ1-1 | NA | many | TRBV20-1 | CSASSMRPFDSNTEAFF | TGCAGTGCTAGTAGTATGAGGCCTTTTGACTCGAACACTGAAGCTTTCTTT
TRBJ2-7 | NA | many | TRBV28 | CASNPNRVYEQYF | TGTGCCAGCAACCCTAACAGGGTCTACGAGCAGTACTTC
TRBJ1-5 | NA | once | TRBV4-2 | CASSQGVPMQPQHF | TGTGCCAGCAGCCAAGGGGTCCCTATGCAGCCCCAGCATTTT
TRBJ2-3 | TRBD1 | many | TRBV10-3 | CAISEPQQGARTTSTDTQYF | TGTGCCATCAGTGAGCCACAACAGGGGGCGAGAACGACTAGCACAGATACGCAGTATTTT
TRBJ2-3 | TRBD1 | many | TRBV5-1 | CASSRNRQGEGTDTQYF | TGCGCCAGCAGCCGCAACCGACAGGGAGAGGGCACAGATACGCAGTATTTT
TRBJ2-7 | NA | many | TRBV27 | CASSSWTDYEQYF | TGTGCCAGCAGTTCGTGGACAGACTACGAGCAGTACTTC
TRBJ1-4 | NA | many | TRBV20-1 | CSARDFTGRSEKLFF | TGCAGTGCTAGAGATTTCACGGGGCGTAGTGAAAAACTGTTTTTT
TRBJ2-1 | NA | few | TRBV29-1 | CSVPPPGSLSYNEQFF | TGCAGCGTCCCTCCCCCGGGGAGTCTCTCCTACAATGAGCAGTTCTTC
TRBJ2-5 | NA | many | TRBV3-1 | CASSLRGQETQYF | TGTGCCAGCAGCCTGCGGGGCCAAGAGACCCAGTACTTC
TRBJ1-2 | NA | many | TRBV5-5 | CASSRLADSNYGYTF | TGTGCCAGCAGCCGGCTTGCGGACAGTAACTATGGCTACACCTTC
TRBJ2-1 | TRBD2 | many | TRBV12-3/TRBV12-4 | CASSLGPSGNNEQFF | TGTGCCAGCAGCTTGGGGCCTAGCGGGAACAATGAGCAGTTCTTC
TRBJ2-7 | TRBD1 | many | TRBV28 | CASSSGTVTSYEQYF | TGTGCCAGCAGTTCCGGGACAGTGACATCCTACGAGCAGTACTTC
TRBJ1-2 | NA | many | TRBV5-1 | CASSPDVYGYTF | TGCGCCAGCAGCCCAGACGTCTATGGCTACACCTTC
TRBJ2-3 | NA | many | TRBV30 | CAWIRGGTDTQYF | TGTGCCTGGATCAGGGGAGGGACAGATACGCAGTATTTT
TRBJ2-3 | NA | NA | TRBV7-2 | CASSSGRGSDTQYF | TGTGCCAGCAGCTCGGGTCGGGGGAGTGATACGCAGTATTTT
TRBJ1-2 | TRBD1 | NA | TRBV3-1 | CAGSQVTTGVYGYTF | TGTGCCGGCAGCCAAGTTACTACAGGGGTCTATGGCTACACCTTC
TRBJ2-7 | NA | many | TRBV4-1 | CASSQGLSYEQYF | TGCGCCAGCAGCCAAGGACTATCCTACGAGCAGTACTTC
TRBJ2-7 | TRBD1 | many | TRBV5-1 | CASSKGQGSYEQYF | TGCGCCAGCAGCAAAGGACAGGGATCCTACGAGCAGTACTTC
TRBJ2-1 | NA | many | TRBV28 | CASSRRNEQFF | TGTGCCAGCAGCCGGAGGAATGAGCAGTTCTTC
TRBJ2-1 | NA | NA | TRBV29-1 | CSVASNNEQFF | TGCAGCGTGGCTAGCAACAATGAGCAGTTCTTC
TRBJ2-1 | NA | many | TRBV18 | CASSHQIGQGVNNEQFF | TGTGCCAGCTCACACCAAATCGGTCAGGGCGTTAACAATGAGCAGTTCTTC
TRBJ2-1 | NA | many | TRBV5-1 | CASDPMGVQRNEQFF | TGCGCCAGCGACCCAATGGGGGTCCAGCGCAATGAGCAGTTCTTC
TRBJ2-5 | TRBD2 | many | TRBV20-1 | CSASKTAGAERETQYF | TGCAGTGCTTCTAAGACTGCGGGAGCAGAAAGAGAGACCCAGTACTTC
TRBJ2-3 | NA | many | TRBV20-1 | CSILGGGTTDTQYF | TGCAGTATCCTTGGAGGAGGTACCACAGATACGCAGTATTTT
TRBJ2-1 | TRBD2 | NA | TRBV28 | CASSPGTSPNEQFF | TGTGCCAGCAGCCCTGGGACTAGCCCCAATGAGCAGTTCTTC
TRBJ2-7 | NA | NA | TRBV29-1 | CSARPGNGYEQYF | TGCAGCGCGCGTCCTGGGAATGGGTACGAGCAGTACTTC
TRBJ2-7 | NA | many | TRBV6-1 | CASSGSTGFEQYF | TGTGCCAGCAGTGGTTCAACAGGGTTCGAGCAGTACTTC
TRBJ1-2 | NA | NA | TRBV29-1 | CSVDRGRTYGYTF | TGCAGCGTTGACCGCGGACGGACCTATGGCTACACCTTC
TRBJ1-1 | NA | many | TRBV5-1 | CASSPDTLNTEAFF | TGCGCCAGCAGCCCGGACACTCTGAACACTGAAGCTTTCTTT
TRBJ1-5 | TRBD1 | many | TRBV20-1 | CSFYRGGNQPQHF | TGCAGTTTCTACAGGGGGGGCAATCAGCCCCAGCATTTT
TRBJ1-1 | NA | many | TRBV7-3 | CASSLGTAGGTEAFF | TGTGCCAGCAGCTTGGGGACTGCCGGGGGTACTGAAGCTTTCTTT
TRBJ2-2 | NA | NA | TRBV7-2 | CASSFRPENTGELFF | TGTGCCAGCAGCTTTCGGCCAGAAAACACCGGGGAGCTGTTTTTT
TRBJ2-4 | NA | few | TRBV11-2 | CASSLGGQQQNIQYF | TGTGCCAGCAGCTTAGGAGGACAACAGCAAAACATTCAGTACTTC
TRBJ1-3 | TRBD1 | many | TRBV20-1 | CSAKRGQGAQGNTIYF | TGCAGTGCTAAAAGGGGACAGGGGGCGCAAGGAAACACCATATATTTT